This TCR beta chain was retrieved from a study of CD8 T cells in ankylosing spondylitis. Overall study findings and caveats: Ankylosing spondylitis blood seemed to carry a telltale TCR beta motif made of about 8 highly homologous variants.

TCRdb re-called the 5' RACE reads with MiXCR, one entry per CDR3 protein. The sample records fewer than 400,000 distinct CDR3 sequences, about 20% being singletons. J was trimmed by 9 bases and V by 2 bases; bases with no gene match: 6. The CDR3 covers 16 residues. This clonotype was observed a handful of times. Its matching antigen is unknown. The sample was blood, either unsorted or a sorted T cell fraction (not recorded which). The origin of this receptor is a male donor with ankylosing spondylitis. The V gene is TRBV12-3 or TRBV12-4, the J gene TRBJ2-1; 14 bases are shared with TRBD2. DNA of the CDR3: TGTGCCAGCAGTTTATGCGGGACTAGCGGGAGTTGTGAGCAGTTCTTC. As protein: CASSLCGTSGSCEQFF.